This TCR beta chain is from a study of human T cells and chemical hapten exposure (dated by TCRdb to the early 2020s). At the level of the whole study: For sensitization, 2% DPC in acetone was applied to a 2 cm by 2 cm area of upper inner arm skin. Throughout the study period of about 22 weeks, patients also received therapeutic DPC doses to the scalp every week. For TCR sequencing, blood came from some 31 alopecia patients at anywhere from one to four time points (pre-sensitization, 2, 6 and 24 weeks). Libraries were combined into a pool for sequencing, and differences in TCR yield between samples came mainly from small differences in library volumes within the pool. Blood samples were taken from patients before sensitization (week 0) and then at 2, 6 and about 24 weeks after DPC sensitization. Patch tests used Finn chambers with 0.01% DPC on the upper back, scored after 6 days by International Contact Dermatitis Research Group standards. This study followed changes in the peripheral blood TCR repertoire in vivo during primary and secondary sensitization of alopecia patients to the hapten diphenylcyclopropenone (DPC). Alopecia areata with under or over 50% scalp involvement, alopecia totalis and alopecia universalis were represented in the patient cohort, which was mostly female.

In this sample, this clonotype turned up many times. No cognate antigen has been identified for it. Per-nucleotide qualities are absent, and no much larger clonotype sits a single base away. What the time point label conveys for this sample: pre-sensitization, week 0. What this sample's treatment or condition label stands for: therapeutic diphenylcyclopropenone sensitization with weekly scalp DPC. At every patch-test visit, the blood draw took place before the patch test was put on. Patients were eligible if aged 18 to 70, diagnosed with alopecia and judged suitable for DPC therapy, and pregnant patients were excluded. Total RNA was extracted from unfractionated whole blood that had been collected in Tempus Blood RNA tubes. Trimming removed 5 bases from V and 3 bases from J; the gene matches leave 4 bases unexplained. From cysteine to phenylalanine, the CDR3 is 15 amino acids long. The read is trimmed to its CDR3 DNA, 45 bases read in frame from base 1. For CDR1 and CDR2, the germline V gene lists SNHLY and FYNNEI.

The paper as a whole reports these results and caveats: All patients had alopecia, a presumed autoimmune disease, so their immune response might differ from that of healthy individuals. Compared with pre-sensitization or healthy control sets, expanded TCRs formed significantly more large CDR3 similarity clusters, which is consistent with antigen-driven responses. DPC sensitization did not change how many TCRs were above 1 in 1000 frequency, and no evidence was found of alterations in global repertoire structure. A positive correlation was found between the number of PT1 expanded TCRs and patch test score, with significance reached at thresholds 8, 16 and 32 but not 4. After repeated subsampling, changes were observed in the strength of the expansion versus patch-test correlation and in the threshold at which the correlation became significant.

The library relied on RACE. The sequencer listed for this sample is NextSeq 500. During library preparation, unique molecular identifiers were attached to individual cDNA molecules so that TCRs could be counted quantitatively and reproducibly. For every blood RNA sample, sequencing covered both the TCR alpha and TCR beta chains. The study's own analysis went as follows. A median of roughly 98,000 TCRs per sample was observed, with a range of roughly 23,224 to 700,000. The Decombinator software suite was used to annotate the V, J and CDR3 of the TCR reads. For PS versus PT1 abundance plots, all samples were subsampled to the same number of TCRs (28,000). Expanded TCRs were defined as absent before sensitization and observed at least eight times at the 2-week time point. TCRdb reprocessing: public reads trimmed at Q25 with fastp, clones called with MiXCR, in-frame beta chains kept. Entries that share a CDR3 protein sequence are merged under the most common genes and DNA. The V and J calls were determined by TCRdb, not by the authors. A total of some 70,000 distinct CDR3 sequences appear in this sample, roughly 9.7% of them only once. The ten largest account for roughly 5% of the sample.

This specimen was whole blood, taken in connection with sensitization to the hapten diphenylcyclopropenone (DPC). This receptor was taken from a woman between 45 and 60 years old with alopecia areata. Some clones in this sample may be carry-over from other donors' samples. The sequence links TRBV2 to TRBJ2-2, with 9 bases aligning to TRBD2. The CDR3 region: CASSRLAADTGELFF. The DNA sequence reads TGTGCCAGCAGTCGACTAGCGGCGGACACCGGGGAGCTGTTTTTT.